A single T cell receptor (beta chain) is shown here with its context. The table lists this clone with a few counts. The target of this receptor is not known. The input lacks base qualities; no much larger clone sits a single base away. The cohort was made up of approximately 700 healthy bone marrow donors. At the time of sampling, all cohort members were nominally healthy, though unrecorded immune exposures were likely present. The donor tested CMV seronegative, placing the donor among the 350 to 400 seronegative members of the cohort. A peripheral blood sample was provided by each donor, and peripheral blood mononuclear cells were used for TCR beta sequencing. Genomic DNA was extracted from the blood cell samples with the Qiagen DNeasy Blood Extraction Kit. These data originate in a study of cytomegalovirus exposure and HLA in healthy donors (TCRdb year 2017). Concerning the study at large: An earlier analysis of 587 of the donors reported about 250 Gb of sequence data and roughly 100 million unique TCR beta sequences from around 200 million T cells. An early release that covered about 640 HLA-typed donors contained about 300 gigabases of sequencing data and tens of millions of unique TCR sequences. Genome-wide SNP genotypes for about 60% of the 666 donors were used in a later genetic analysis, which treated that subset as a discovery cohort. To study patterns of TCR occurrence, a later analysis re-analyzed previously published TCR beta repertoires from 666 donors and added high-resolution HLA genotyping. A few DR-DQ haplotypes were treated as single units for association and clustering because of strong linkage in the cohort. The aim of the study was to test whether cataloging public T cell receptors could identify signatures of past pathogen exposure. On average, 235,054 unique TCR beta nucleotide sequences were sequenced per donor among several hundred genotyped donors of the cohort, with about 19% of those sequences being non-productive. The study profiled the T cell repertoires of under 700 subjects by immunosequencing and related them to cytomegalovirus serostatus. Rather than using new phenotypic data, the later analysis identified candidate immune exposures from TCR beta sequences and from how often those sequences occurred across donors. To decide whether each TCR beta V gene segment behaved as functional or pseudogenic, an earlier analysis of some 540 of the donors relied on high-throughput TCR beta sequencing. Donor age, sex, ethnicity and CMV serostatus were collected together with the repertoire data. Every discovery cohort repertoire had been produced on one sequencing platform. In addition to the first cohort of 650 to 750 subjects, a separate validation cohort of 130 or so different subjects was used. Of the 398 genotyped donors, approximately 82% fell in the genetic ancestry cluster associated with self-reported Caucasian donors. The number of typed donors differed by locus: roughly 629-640 for A, B, C, DRB1 and DQB1; 500 to 550 for DQA1; approximately 610 for DPA1; and some 470 for DPB1. Both class I and class II loci were covered by HLA typing, at four-digit resolution. To predict cytomegalovirus infection status, the study combined high-throughput TCR immunosequencing, statistical association of individual TCRs with disease status, and machine learning.

General conclusions and limits of the study: Across donors, most TCR sequences were observed very rarely, whereas some public TCRs were present in many individuals. Strong co-occurrence of HLA alleles, especially DR and DQ, made assigning TCR associations to individual alleles difficult. In a later analysis, TCR association rates were found to vary across HLA loci, with the most associated TCRs seen for DRB1 alleles and the fewest for HLA-C alleles. V-gene and J-gene trimming of TCR beta chains was associated with a missense DCLRE1C variant in a later genetic analysis, and the association was replicated in an independent cohort. The study listed 150 to 200 TCR beta chains as associated with cytomegalovirus. Sequencing depth was assumed to be roughly uniform across donors in the presence/absence analyses, though that assumption may not hold. In a later genetic analysis, fewer N-insertions in productive TCRs were reported among donors in an Asian-associated ancestry cluster than the roughly 640-donor mean. Several of the top co-occurrence clusters appeared to be linked to parvovirus B19, influenza, CMV and Epstein-Barr virus, according to a later analysis. Correlated functional status among segregating V segments might reflect linkage disequilibrium, but an unknown experimental factor could not be ruled out. An earlier analysis of some 590 of the donors showed that most TCR beta V segments appeared in productive rearrangements either about 87% or about 30% of the time, which broadly matched IMGT annotations. The earlier analysis of 450 to 700 of the donors excluded roughly 17 rarely observed V segments, including chromosome 9 orphons, because counts were too low. Because HLA typing was unavailable for some donors at each locus, only the typed subset was used in association tests. The authors suggested that the approach could potentially be generalized to other disease states and immunological phenotypes. The 87-base-pair reads could not distinguish some IMGT-functional V segments, including TRBV6-2 and TRBV6-3, so those segments were excluded. A further reported finding was that TCR beta sequences accurately predicted the HLA-A and HLA-B alleles for most subjects in the first cohort. This cohort had only TCR beta chains sequenced, and the lack of alpha or paired-chain data limited which features could be detected. A few of the identified cytomegalovirus-associated TCR beta chains were confirmed in vitro to be specific for cytomegalovirus antigens. Most CMV-associated TCR beta chains appeared to be HLA-restricted in a later analysis, and the HLA associations seemed to be driven largely by CMV exposure. In a later analysis, HLA-associated TCR beta chains were found to be more clonally expanded and to have lower generation probabilities than equally common non-associated chains. The sequencing pipeline was judged likely to have produced a cluster of highly shared sequence variants as a technical artifact. Cytomegalovirus status was reported to be diagnosed by the classifier with high specificity and sensitivity in both the original and validation cohorts. At a false discovery rate of 0.05, a later analysis linked under 20,000 TCR beta sequences to specific HLA alleles. The only immune exposure information available for the cohort was CMV serostatus.

Library method: the immunoSEQ multiplex PCR assay. A mixture of 60 forward primers for TCR Vbeta segments and 13 reverse primers for TCR Jbeta segments was used in the multiplex PCR. Amplification of the CDR3 region of rearranged TCR beta genes was performed with a multiplex PCR assay on genomic DNA. The amplified TCR beta libraries were sequenced on the Illumina HiSeq System as 87-base-pair reads. Turning to the authors' computational methods: Across the 500 to 700 repertoires, a later analysis counted 80 million or so unique TCR beta chains, around 11 million of which were shared by at least two donors. Raw reads were error-corrected and collapsed into unique sequences with a nearest-neighbor algorithm that merged closely related sequences to remove PCR and sequencing errors. V, D and J gene segments were assigned by aligning CDR3 sequences to IMGT reference sequences. For a sequence to be retained, at least a six-nucleotide match to both a V gene segment and a J gene segment was required. A rearrangement counted as productive if the CDR3 had no stop codons and remained in frame with V and J, and every other rearrangement counted as non-productive. Following IMGT convention, CDR3 was defined as the stretch from the second conserved V-encoded cysteine to the conserved J-encoded phenylalanine. The earlier analysis of a few hundred of the donors excluded any sequence lacking an unambiguous match to a single V gene segment. In an earlier analysis of roughly 500 of the donors, V segments were called functional above 56.7% productive rearrangements and were called segregating when the between-donor standard deviation exceeded 5%. A statistical classification framework was built to diagnose cytomegalovirus status from the catalog of TCR beta chain sequences. A later analysis assigned V and J genes by comparing TCR nucleotide sequences with IMGT/GENE-DB human TR gene sequences. Using the TCRdist pipeline, a later analysis assigned CDR3 sequences along with most-parsimonious VDJ recombination scenarios. In a later analysis, each TCR beta chain was defined by its CDR3 amino acid sequence together with its V-gene family, and reads without a unique V-gene family were excluded. A later analysis removed several hundred highly shared, low-generation-probability nucleotide sequences to deal with suspected cross-contamination and a sequencing artifact. For each public chain, a later analysis derived a clonal expansion index from normalized ranks of inferred template counts within each repertoire. In a later analysis, generation probabilities were computed using a VDJ recombination model fitted to out-of-frame rearrangements, and the results were checked against IGoR. In a later analysis, TCR-TCR, TCR-HLA and TCR-CMV co-occurrence was scored with hypergeometric tests, and a repertoire-size bias correction was applied to TCR pairs. False discovery rates were estimated in a later analysis by permuting HLA or CMV assignments 20 times. In a later analysis, co-occurring TCRs were grouped using DBSCAN, with TCRdist sequence similarity added in when clustering inside HLA-allele-positive subsets. Repertoires with fewer than 30,000 or more than 120,000 public chains were left out of co-occurrence clustering, as were about 5 repertoires with anomalous nucleotide sharing. TCRdb took this table from immuneACCESS and kept in-frame rearrangements with V and J called. Such tables lack part of the clones; where checked against another copy, unresolved V genes explain under half of the gap, and the rest is unexplained. V, J and clone size derive from that table, while D and trimming were established from the DNA sequence. A total of under 200,000 clones appear in this sample, around 77% of them only once. The top ten clones comprise 2% to 2.5% of the sample.

The CDR3 holds 11 amino acids from the cysteine to the phenylalanine. The only DNA kept is the CDR3, 33 bases in frame from the first base. V sheds 1 base and J sheds 6 bases, leaving 2 bases between their ends. Reading the germline V gene (reference sequence) gives CDR1 SGHKS and CDR2 YYEKEE. What was sequenced was PBMCs. This receptor was obtained from a man aged 60-69 years in good health and CMV-seronegative. This chain joins TRBV5-5 to TRBJ2-1, with no reliable assignment of the D segment. DNA sequence: TGTGCCAGCAGCTTGCTCAATGAGCAGTTCTTC. Protein translation: CASSLLNEQFF.